The TCR beta chain under discussion was sequenced for a study of control samples from healthy donors and cancer patients. The CDR3 spans 16 residues. Trimming took off 3 bases at V and 8 bases at J, with 17 bases between the two ends. The germline V gene encodes CDR1 KGHSH and CDR2 LQKENI. The table came from immunoSEQ multiplex PCR; TCRdb's copy has only in-frame clones and leaves some out. The sample contains 73,000 or so clones, 87% of which appear only once. The specimen was blood. The rearrangement links TRBV18 to TRBJ1-6, with D possibly TRBD1 on 6 matching bases. The sequence was collected from a woman aged 45-60 years in good health. CDR3 sequence (DNA): TGTGCCAGCTCACCGTACAGGGCCGTACGGGATTCACCCCTCCACTTT. Translating gives CASSPYRAVRDSPLHF.